Listed here are 20 T cell receptor beta chains from one sample, sequenced in a study of cytomegalovirus exposure and HLA in healthy donors. The PCR contained 60 Vbeta and 13 Jbeta primers. Generated by immunoSEQ multiplex PCR, the TCRdb table keeps only in-frame clones and is missing some. The sample has some 65,000 clones; roughly 80% are singletons. The sequencing sample was made of PBMCs. These receptors came from a girl aged 5-17 years in good health and CMV-seropositive.

The V and J genes are TRBV28 and TRBJ2-3; D is unclear. In germline, CDR1 is MDHEN, CDR2 SYDVKM. Trimming removed 2 bases from V and 8 bases from J, with 11 bases in between. The CDR3 is 13 residues long. The CDR3 here is CASSLETRGTQYF. In nucleotides, the CDR3 is TGTGCCAGCAGTTTAGAAACGAGAGGTACGCAGTATTTT.

J is TRBJ1-1 and V is TRBV7-8; D remains unclear. Germline V gene data show CDR1 as SGHVS and CDR2 as FQNEAQ. Trimming removed 5 bases at V and 4 bases at J, with 17 bases between. This CDR3 contains 15 residues. CDR3 nucleotides: TGTGCCAGCAGCGAGCCTCAGGATCATCGCACTGAAGCTTTCTTT. Residues: CASSEPQDHRTEAFF.

V and J are TRBV16 and TRBJ1-2, with a tentative D call TRBD1 (5 bases). This CDR3 is 15 amino acids long. V was pared by 5 bases and J by 4 bases, with 17 bases between. Germline V lookup: CDR1 KGHSY, CDR2 FQNENV. The CDR3 DNA reads as TGTGCCAGCAGCAAGGAGGGACGGACCATCTATGGCTACACCTTC. Translated: CASSKEGRTIYGYTF. Together with reference TRBV16 and TRBJ1-2, the CDR3 gives the full variable domain: GEEVAQTPKHLVRGEGQKAKLYCAPIKGHSYVFWYQQVLKNEFKFLISFQNENVFDETGMPKERFSAKCLPNSPCSLEIQATKLEDSAVYFCASSKEGRTIYGYTFGSGTRLTVV.

V gene TRBV15 combines with J gene TRBJ2-7; TRBD2 is a possible D gene (7 bases). Trimming took off 4 bases at V and 2 bases at J, with 15 bases between the two ends. The CDR3 has 15 amino acids. Germline V gives CDR1 LNHNV, CDR2 YYDKDF (reference sequence). This CDR3 reads CATSTGGAGAYEQYF. Here the CDR3 DNA reads TGTGCCACCAGCACCGGGGGCGCGGGGGCCTACGAGCAGTACTTC.

The J gene is TRBJ2-5, the V gene TRBV30, with 7 bases aligning to TRBD2. This CDR3 has 15 amino acids. In germline, CDR1 is GTSNPN, CDR2 SVGIG (reference sequence). Germline trimming cut 0 bases from V and 7 bases from J; bases unmatched to any gene: 11. For the CDR3, the DNA is TGTGCCTGGAGTGTAAGCGGGACCCCCCGGGGGACCCAGTACTTC. It translates to CAWSVSGTPRGTQYF.

The chain uses TRBV7-2 and TRBJ2-7, with D possibly matching TRBD1 (5 bases). The V end lost 5 bases, the J end lost 6 bases, and 14 bases lay between the germline ends. The V gene's germline CDR1 is SGHTA and CDR2 FQGNSA. The CDR3 spans 13 residues. CDR3 DNA sequence: TGTGCCAGCAGCCCGAACTCCCAGGGCGAGCAGTACTTC. Protein product: CASSPNSQGEQYF. Supplemented by reference TRBV7-2 and TRBJ2-7, the full variable domain reads GAGVSQSPSNKVTEKGKDVELRCDPISGHTALYWYRQSLGQGLEFLIYFQGNSAPDKSGLPSDRFSAERTGGSVSTLTIQRTQQEDSAVYLCASSPNSQGEQYFGPGTRLTVT.

The rearrangement links TRBV11-2 to TRBJ2-7; weak D call: TRBD1 (6 bases). Trimming pared 0 bases from V and 0 bases from J, leaving 15 bases between. CDR1 and CDR2 from the germline V gene are SGHAT and FQNNGV. This CDR3 comprises 17 residues. The CDR3 loop reads CASSLEVTGSLSYEQYF. The CDR3 DNA is TGTGCCAGCAGCTTAGAGGTTACAGGGTCCCTCTCCTACGAGCAGTACTTC.

V is TRBV12-2 and J is TRBJ1-6; the table assigns TRBD1, which was not confirmed against the DNA. TRBV12-2 is deemed a pseudogene. This CDR3 has 17 residues. The CDR3 bases are TGTTGGGATCGCTTTAGGGGCAGGAGCTCCTATAATTCACCCCTCCACTTT. Amino acids: CWDRFRGRSSYNSPLHF.

The J gene is TRBJ1-1, the V gene TRBV6-5; weak D call: TRBD1 (6 bases). Trimming took 4 bases from V and 8 from J, leaving 23 bases between them. Germline V lookup: CDR1 MNHEY, CDR2 SVGAGI. CDR3 length: 16 amino acids. CDR3 region: CASSSYLQGGKREAFF. CDR3 nucleotide sequence: TGTGCCAGCAGTTCTTATTTACAGGGTGGAAAGAGGGAAGCTTTCTTT.

The V and J genes are TRBV30 and TRBJ1-1; 7 nucleotides line up with TRBD1. V gave up 4 bases and J gave up 6 bases; unmatched junction bases: 8. Germline assignment: CDR1 GTSNPN and CDR2 SVGIG (reference sequence). CDR3 length: 13 amino acids. The CDR3 protein is CAWIIDRDAEAFF. The CDR3 DNA reads TGTGCCTGGATCATCGACAGGGATGCTGAAGCTTTCTTT.

This chain links TRBV7-9 with TRBJ2-5; TRBD1 aligns across 9 bases. Germline CDR1 SEHNR, CDR2 FQNEAQ (reference sequence). The CDR3 contains 14 residues. Trimming took 5 bases from V and 3 from J; bases not matched to a gene: 4. The CDR3 sequence: CASSPRTGEETQYF. For the CDR3, the DNA is TGTGCCAGCAGCCCTCGGACAGGGGAAGAGACCCAGTACTTC.

The chain joins TRBV2 to TRBJ2-7, with 10 bases matching TRBD2. Germline values: CDR1 SNHLY, CDR2 FYNNEI. This CDR3 has 16 amino acids. Losses at the gene ends were 6 bases for V and 4 bases for J; bases not matched to a gene: 12. CDR3 residues: CASSGPLLAGAYEQYF. The DNA for the CDR3 is TGTGCCAGCAGCGGCCCTCTCCTAGCGGGGGCATACGAGCAGTACTTC.

The V call is TRBV13, the J call TRBJ2-6; 10 nucleotides align to TRBD2. Germline CDR1 and CDR2: PRHDT and FYEKMQ (reference sequence). The CDR3 is 19 residues long. The V segment lost 4 bases and the J segment 1 base; nucleotides outside the gene matches: 10. The CDR3 here is CASSSSEGAGGSGANVLTF. The CDR3 DNA sequence: TGTGCCAGCAGCTCCTCCGAAGGAGCGGGAGGGTCTGGGGCCAACGTCCTGACTTTC. Combining the CDR3 with reference TRBV13 and TRBJ2-6 gives the whole variable domain AAGVIQSPRHLIKEKRETATLKCYPIPRHDTVYWYQQGPGQDPQFLISFYEKMQSDKGSIPDRFSAQQFSDYHSELNMSSLELGDSALYFCASSSSEGAGGSGANVLTFGAGSRLTVL.

In this sample, this clone turned up once. The chain has TRBV5-4 and TRBJ1-1, with TRBD1 identical over 8 bases. J was trimmed by 3 bases and V by 0 bases; bases with no gene match: 10. There are 17 residues in the CDR3. From germline, CDR1 is SGHNT and CDR2 YYREEE (reference sequence). The CDR3 coding sequence is TGTGCCAGCAGCTTGGAGGTAGCGGACAGGGCGCACACTGAAGCTTTCTTT. As protein: CASSLEVADRAHTEAFF. The entire variable domain, with the rest obtained from reference TRBV5-4 and TRBJ1-1, is as follows: ETGVTQSPTHLIKTRGQQVTLRCSSQSGHNTVSWYQQALGQGPQFIFQYYREEENGRGNFPPRFSGLQFPNYSSELNVNALELDDSALYLCASSLEVADRAHTEAFFGQGTRLTVV.

This clone appeared once. The chain is built from TRBV7-9 and TRBJ1-1; tentative D call: TRBD1 (5 bases). Germline CDR1 and CDR2: SEHNR and FQNEAQ (reference sequence). The CDR3 is made up of 12 amino acids. V dropped 3 bases and J dropped 8 bases, with 10 bases sitting between them. The DNA for the CDR3 is TGTGCCAGCAGCTTTGCGGGGGTCGAAGCTTTCTTT. Translated, it gives CASSFAGVEAFF.

The chain recombines TRBV21-1 with TRBJ1-5. TRBV21-1 is an annotated pseudogene. CDR3 size: 16 residues. The chain's CDR3 is CASSKAGGLQGQPQHF. CDR3 nucleotide sequence: TGTGCCAGCAGCAAAGCGGGGGGTCTCCAGGGCCAGCCCCAGCATTTT.

The chain recombines TRBV6-5 with TRBJ1-2; TRBD1 is a possible D gene (6 bases). Germline V gene data show CDR1 as MNHEY and CDR2 as SVGAGI. The ends were cut back, 6 bases at V and 4 bases at J, with 18 bases in the middle. The CDR3 is 15 residues long. The CDR3 region has the DNA TGTGCCAGCAGGCCCGAACGACAGGACCCCTATGGCTACACCTTC. Translated: CASRPERQDPYGYTF.

J is TRBJ2-1 and V is TRBV19; D is perhaps TRBD2 (5 bases). CDR1 LNHDA and CDR2 SQIVND come from the germline V gene (reference sequence). The CDR3 totals 14 residues. Trimming removed 4 bases at V and 7 bases at J, with 14 bases between. DNA of the CDR3: TGTGCCAGTAGTAATGGTCGGGGAAGGAATGAGCAGTTCTTC. Its translation: CASSNGRGRNEQFF.

The gene calls are TRBV30 and TRBJ2-7; possibly TRBD2 for D (6 bases). Germline V CDR1 and CDR2: GTSNPN, SVGIG (reference sequence). V lost 3 bases to trimming and J lost 2 bases, with 14 bases between them. This CDR3 is built from 14 residues. CDR3 sequence: CAWREGSGTYEQYF. The CDR3, as DNA: TGTGCCTGGAGGGAGGGTAGCGGCACCTACGAGCAGTACTTC.

This sequence joins TRBV2 and TRBJ1-3; maybe TRBD1 (5 bases). The CDR3 contains 14 residues. Trimming left V 4 bases short and J 4 bases short, with 11 bases between. The germline CDR1 and CDR2 sequences are SNHLY and FYNNEI. The CDR3 DNA sequence: TGTGCCAGCAGTGGCACAGGCCCCGGAAACACCATATATTTT. This encodes CASSGTGPGNTIYF.